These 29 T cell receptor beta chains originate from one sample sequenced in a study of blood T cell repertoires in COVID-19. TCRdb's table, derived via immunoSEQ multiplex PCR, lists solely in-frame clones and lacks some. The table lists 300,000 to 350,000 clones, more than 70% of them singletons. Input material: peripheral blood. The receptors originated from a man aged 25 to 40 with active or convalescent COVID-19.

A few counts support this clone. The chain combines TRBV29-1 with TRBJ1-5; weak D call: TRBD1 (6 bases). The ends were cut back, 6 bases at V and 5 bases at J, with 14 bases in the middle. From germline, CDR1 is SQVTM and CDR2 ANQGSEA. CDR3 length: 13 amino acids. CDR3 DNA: TGCAGCGTGAGGTTAGACAGGCATCAGCCCCAGCATTTT. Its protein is CSVRLDRHQPQHF.

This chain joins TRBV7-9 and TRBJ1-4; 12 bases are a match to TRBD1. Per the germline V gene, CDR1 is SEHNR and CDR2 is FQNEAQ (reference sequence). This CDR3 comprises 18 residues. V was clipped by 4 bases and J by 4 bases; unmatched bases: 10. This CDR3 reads CASSSPLGQGAGNEKLFF. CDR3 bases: TGTGCCAGCAGCTCCCCCTTGGGACAGGGGGCGGGTAATGAAAAACTGTTTTTT.

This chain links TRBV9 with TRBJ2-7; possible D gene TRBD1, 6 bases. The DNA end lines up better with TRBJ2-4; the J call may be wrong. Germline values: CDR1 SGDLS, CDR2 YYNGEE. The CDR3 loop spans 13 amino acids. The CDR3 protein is CASSVGSGAIQYF. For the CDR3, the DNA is TGTGCCAGCAGCGTAGGGTCAGGGGCCATTCAGTACTTC.

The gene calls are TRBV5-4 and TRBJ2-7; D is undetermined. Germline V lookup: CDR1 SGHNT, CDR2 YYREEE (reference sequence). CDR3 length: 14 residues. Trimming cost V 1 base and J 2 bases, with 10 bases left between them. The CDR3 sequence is CASSLQQSTYEQYF. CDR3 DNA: TGTGCCAGCAGCTTGCAACAGTCCACCTACGAGCAGTACTTC.

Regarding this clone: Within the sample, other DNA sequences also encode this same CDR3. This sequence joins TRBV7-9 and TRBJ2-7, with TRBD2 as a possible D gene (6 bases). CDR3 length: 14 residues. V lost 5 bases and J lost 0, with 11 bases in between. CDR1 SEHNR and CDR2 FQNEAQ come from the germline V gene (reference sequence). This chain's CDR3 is CASSLGGLSYEQYF. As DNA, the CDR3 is TGTGCCAGCAGCCTCGGGGGACTCTCCTACGAGCAGTACTTC.

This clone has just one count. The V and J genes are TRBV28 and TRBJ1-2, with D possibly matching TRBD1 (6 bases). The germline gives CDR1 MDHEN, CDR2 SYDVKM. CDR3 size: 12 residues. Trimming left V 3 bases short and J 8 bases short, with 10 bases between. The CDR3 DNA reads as TGTGCCAGCAGTTTGGGGGCTCGGGGCTACACCTTC. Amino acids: CASSLGARGYTF.

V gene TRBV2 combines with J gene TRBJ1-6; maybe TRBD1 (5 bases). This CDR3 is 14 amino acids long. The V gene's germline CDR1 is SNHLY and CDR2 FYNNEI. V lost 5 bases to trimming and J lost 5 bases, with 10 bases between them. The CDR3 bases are TGTGCCAGCAGTTTGCGACAGAATAATTCACCCCTCCACTTT. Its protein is CASSLRQNNSPLHF.

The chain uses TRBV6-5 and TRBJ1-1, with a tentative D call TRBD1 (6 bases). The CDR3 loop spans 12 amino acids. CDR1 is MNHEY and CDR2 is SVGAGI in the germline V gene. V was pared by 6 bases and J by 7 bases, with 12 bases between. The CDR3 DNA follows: TGTGCCAGCAGATACGGACAGAATGAAGCTTTCTTT. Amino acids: CASRYGQNEAFF.

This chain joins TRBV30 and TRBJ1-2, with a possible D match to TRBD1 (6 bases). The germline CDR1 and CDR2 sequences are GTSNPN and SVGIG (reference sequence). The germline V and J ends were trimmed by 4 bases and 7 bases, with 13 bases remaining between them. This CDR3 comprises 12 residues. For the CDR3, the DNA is TGTGCCTGGACCACAGGGTTAGGTGGCTACACCTTC. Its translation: CAWTTGLGGYTF.

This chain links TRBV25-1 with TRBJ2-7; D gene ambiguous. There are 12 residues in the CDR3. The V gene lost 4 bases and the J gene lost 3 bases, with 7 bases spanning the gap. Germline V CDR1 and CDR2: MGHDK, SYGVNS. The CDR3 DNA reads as TGTGCCAGCAGTGGACGGGTCTACGAGCAGTACTTC. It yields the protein CASSGRVYEQYF.

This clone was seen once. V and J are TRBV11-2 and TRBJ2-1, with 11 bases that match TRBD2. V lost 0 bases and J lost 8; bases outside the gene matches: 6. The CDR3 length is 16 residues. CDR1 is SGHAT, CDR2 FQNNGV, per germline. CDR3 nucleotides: TGTGCCAGCAGCTTAGATCAACTAGCGGGAGTTCATGAGCAGTTCTTC. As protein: CASSLDQLAGVHEQFF.

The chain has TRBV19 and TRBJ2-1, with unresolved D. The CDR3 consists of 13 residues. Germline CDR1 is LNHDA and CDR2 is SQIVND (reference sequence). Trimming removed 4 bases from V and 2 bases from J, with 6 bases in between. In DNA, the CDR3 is TGTGCCAGTAGTACGCTAGCCTACAATGAGCAGTTCTTC. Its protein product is CASSTLAYNEQFF.

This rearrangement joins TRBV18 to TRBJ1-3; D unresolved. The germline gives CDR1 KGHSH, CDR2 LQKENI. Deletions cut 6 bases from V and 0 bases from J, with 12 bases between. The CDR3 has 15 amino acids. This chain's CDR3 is CASSGDGASGNTIYF. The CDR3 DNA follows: TGTGCCAGCTCCGGAGACGGTGCCTCTGGAAACACCATATATTTT.

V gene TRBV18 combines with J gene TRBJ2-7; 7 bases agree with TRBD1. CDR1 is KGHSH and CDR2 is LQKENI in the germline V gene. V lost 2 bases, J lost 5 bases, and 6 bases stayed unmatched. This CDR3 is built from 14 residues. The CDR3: CASSPRQGQDEQYF. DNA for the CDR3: TGTGCCAGCTCACCAAGACAGGGCCAGGACGAGCAGTACTTC.

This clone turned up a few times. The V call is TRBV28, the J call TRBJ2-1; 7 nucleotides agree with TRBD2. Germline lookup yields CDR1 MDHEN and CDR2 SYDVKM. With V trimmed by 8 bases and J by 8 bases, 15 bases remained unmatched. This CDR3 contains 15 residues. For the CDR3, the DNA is TGTGCCAGCGGCCGATTTGGCGGGAGTAGCTATGAGCAGTTCTTC. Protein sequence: CASGRFGGSSYEQFF.

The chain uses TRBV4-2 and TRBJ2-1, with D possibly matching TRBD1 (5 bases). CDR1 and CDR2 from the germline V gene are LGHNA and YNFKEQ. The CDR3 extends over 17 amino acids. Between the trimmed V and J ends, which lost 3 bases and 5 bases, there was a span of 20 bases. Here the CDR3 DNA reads TGTGCCAGCAGCCAGCCCTATACAAGGGGCCTTAACAATGAGCAGTTCTTC. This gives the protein CASSQPYTRGLNNEQFF.

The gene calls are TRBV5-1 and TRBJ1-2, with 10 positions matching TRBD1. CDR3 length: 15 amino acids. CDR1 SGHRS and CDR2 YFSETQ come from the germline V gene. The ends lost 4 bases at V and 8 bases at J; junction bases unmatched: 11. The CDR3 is CASSPGTGEGYGYTF. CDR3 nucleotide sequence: TGCGCCAGCAGCCCGGGGACAGGGGAAGGCTACGGCTACACCTTC.

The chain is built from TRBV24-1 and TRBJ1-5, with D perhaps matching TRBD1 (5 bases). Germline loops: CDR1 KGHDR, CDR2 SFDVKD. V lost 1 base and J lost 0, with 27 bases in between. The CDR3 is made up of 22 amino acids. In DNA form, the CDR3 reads TGTGCCACCAGTGATTTAACCCCTCCCGGACACCGAATTTCCTATAGCAATCAGCCCCAGCATTTT. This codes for CATSDLTPPGHRISYSNQPQHF.

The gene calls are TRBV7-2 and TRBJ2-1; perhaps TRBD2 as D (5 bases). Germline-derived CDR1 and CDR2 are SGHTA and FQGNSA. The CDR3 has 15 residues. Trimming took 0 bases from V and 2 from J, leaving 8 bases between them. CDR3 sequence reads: CASSLAPGTYNEQFF. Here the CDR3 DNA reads TGTGCCAGCAGCTTAGCGCCGGGGACCTACAATGAGCAGTTCTTC. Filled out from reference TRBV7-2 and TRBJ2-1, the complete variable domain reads GAGVSQSPSNKVTEKGKDVELRCDPISGHTALYWYRQSLGQGLEFLIYFQGNSAPDKSGLPSDRFSAERTGGSVSTLTIQRTQQEDSAVYLCASSLAPGTYNEQFFGPGTRLTVL.

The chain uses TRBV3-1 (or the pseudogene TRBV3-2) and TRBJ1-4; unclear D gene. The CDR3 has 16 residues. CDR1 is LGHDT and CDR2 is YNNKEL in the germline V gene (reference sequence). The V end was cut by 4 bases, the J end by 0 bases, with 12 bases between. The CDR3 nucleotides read TGTGCCAGCAGCCGGGCTGAGGGCACAACTAATGAAAAACTGTTTTTT. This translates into CASSRAEGTTNEKLFF.

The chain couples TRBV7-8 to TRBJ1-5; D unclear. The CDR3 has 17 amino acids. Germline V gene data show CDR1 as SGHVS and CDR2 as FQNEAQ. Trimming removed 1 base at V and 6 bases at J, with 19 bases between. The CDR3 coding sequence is TGTGCCAGCAGCTTAGGAGGTGCGGGTATCATTACTCAGCCCCAGCATTTT. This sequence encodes CASSLGGAGIITQPQHF.

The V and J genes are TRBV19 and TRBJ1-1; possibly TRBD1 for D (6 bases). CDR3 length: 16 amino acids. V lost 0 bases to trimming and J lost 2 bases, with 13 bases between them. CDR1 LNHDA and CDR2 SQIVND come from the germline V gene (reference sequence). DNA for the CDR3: TGTGCCAGTAGTATAGATTGGGGGACACTTAACACTGAAGCTTTCTTT. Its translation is CASSIDWGTLNTEAFF.

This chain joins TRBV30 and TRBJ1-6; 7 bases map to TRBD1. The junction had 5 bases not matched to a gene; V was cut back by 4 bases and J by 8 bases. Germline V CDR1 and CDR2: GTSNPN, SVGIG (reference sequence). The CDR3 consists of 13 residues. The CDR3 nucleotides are TGTGCCTGGAAAGGGGACAGATATTCACCCCTCCACTTT. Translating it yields CAWKGDRYSPLHF.

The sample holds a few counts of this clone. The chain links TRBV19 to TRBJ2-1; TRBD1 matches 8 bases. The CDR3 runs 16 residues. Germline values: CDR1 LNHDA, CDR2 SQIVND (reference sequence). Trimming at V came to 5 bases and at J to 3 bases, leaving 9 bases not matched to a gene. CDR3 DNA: TGTGCCAGTAGTGCCGACAGGGGACTCCTCTACAATGAGCAGTTCTTC. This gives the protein CASSADRGLLYNEQFF.

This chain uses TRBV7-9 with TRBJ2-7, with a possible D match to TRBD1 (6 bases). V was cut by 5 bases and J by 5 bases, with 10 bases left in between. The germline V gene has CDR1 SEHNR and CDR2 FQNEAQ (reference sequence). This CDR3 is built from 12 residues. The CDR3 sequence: CASSPTGHEQYF. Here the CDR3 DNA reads TGTGCCAGCAGCCCTACAGGGCACGAGCAGTACTTC.

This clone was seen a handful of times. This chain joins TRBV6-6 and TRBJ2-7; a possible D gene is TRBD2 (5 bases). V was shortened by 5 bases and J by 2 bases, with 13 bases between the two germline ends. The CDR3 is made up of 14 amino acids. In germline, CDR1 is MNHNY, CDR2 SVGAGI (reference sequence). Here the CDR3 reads CASSSPPGTYEQYF. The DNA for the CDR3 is TGTGCCAGCAGTAGCCCGCCGGGGACCTACGAGCAGTACTTC.

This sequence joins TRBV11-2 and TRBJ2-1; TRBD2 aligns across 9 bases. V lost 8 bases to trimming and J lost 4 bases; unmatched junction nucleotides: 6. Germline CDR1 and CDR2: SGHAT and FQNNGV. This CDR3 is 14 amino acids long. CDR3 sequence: CASSRRGGYNEQFF. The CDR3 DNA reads TGTGCCAGCTCGCGGCGGGGGGGGTACAATGAGCAGTTCTTC.

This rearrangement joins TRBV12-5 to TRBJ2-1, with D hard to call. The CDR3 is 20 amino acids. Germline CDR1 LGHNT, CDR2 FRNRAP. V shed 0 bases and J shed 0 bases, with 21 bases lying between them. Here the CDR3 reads CASGLVQPLAQKSSYNEQFF. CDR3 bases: TGTGCTAGTGGTTTGGTACAGCCCCTCGCACAGAAGAGCTCCTACAATGAGCAGTTCTTC.

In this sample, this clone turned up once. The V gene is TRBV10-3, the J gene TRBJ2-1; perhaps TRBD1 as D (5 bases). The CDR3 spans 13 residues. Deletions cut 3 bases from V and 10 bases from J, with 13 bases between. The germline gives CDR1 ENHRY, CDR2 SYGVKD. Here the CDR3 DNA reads TGTGCCATCAGTGACAGGGCGGAAGGGGAGCAGTTCTTC. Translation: CAISDRAEGEQFF.